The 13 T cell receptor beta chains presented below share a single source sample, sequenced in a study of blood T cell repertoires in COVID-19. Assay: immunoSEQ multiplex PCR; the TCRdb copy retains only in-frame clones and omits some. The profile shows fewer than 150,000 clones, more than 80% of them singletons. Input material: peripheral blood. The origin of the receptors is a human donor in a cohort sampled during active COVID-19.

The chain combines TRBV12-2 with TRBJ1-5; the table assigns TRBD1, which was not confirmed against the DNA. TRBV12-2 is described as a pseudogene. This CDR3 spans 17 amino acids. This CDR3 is CASRPPPGQGANQPQHF. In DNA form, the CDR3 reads TGTGCAAGTCGCCCCCCCCCGGGACAGGGGGCAAATCAGCCCCAGCATTTT.

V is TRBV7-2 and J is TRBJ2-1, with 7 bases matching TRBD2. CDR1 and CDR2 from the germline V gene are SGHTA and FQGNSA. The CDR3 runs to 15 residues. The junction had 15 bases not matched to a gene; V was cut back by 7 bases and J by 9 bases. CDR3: CASKGSGALPGEQFF. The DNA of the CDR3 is TGTGCCAGCAAAGGGAGCGGGGCCCTTCCGGGTGAGCAGTTCTTC.

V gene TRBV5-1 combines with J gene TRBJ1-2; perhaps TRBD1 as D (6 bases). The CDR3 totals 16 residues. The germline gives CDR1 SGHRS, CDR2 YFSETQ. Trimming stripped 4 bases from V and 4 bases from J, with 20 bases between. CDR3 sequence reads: CASSPDHPGQPYGYTF. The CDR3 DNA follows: TGCGCCAGCAGCCCCGATCATCCCGGACAGCCCTATGGCTACACCTTC.

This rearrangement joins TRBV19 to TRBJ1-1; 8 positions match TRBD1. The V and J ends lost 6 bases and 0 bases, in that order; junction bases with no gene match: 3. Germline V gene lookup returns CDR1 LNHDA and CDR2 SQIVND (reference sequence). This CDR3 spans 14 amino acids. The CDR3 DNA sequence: TGTGCCAGTAGGCAGGGGGCCGTGAACACTGAAGCTTTCTTT. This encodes CASRQGAVNTEAFF.

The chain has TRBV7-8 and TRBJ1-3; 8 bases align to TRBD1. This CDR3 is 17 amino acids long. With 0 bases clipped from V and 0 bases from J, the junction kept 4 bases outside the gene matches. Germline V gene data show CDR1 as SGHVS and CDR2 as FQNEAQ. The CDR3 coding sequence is TGTGCCAGCAGCTTAGCAGTACAGGGGGGCTCTGGAAACACCATATATTTT. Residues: CASSLAVQGGSGNTIYF.

The CDR3 DNA is TGTGCCAGCAGCCTCCCAACCCGGGGTGAGCAGTTCTTC. Amino acids: CASSLPTRGEQFF. The V call is TRBV5-4, the J call TRBJ2-1, with TRBD2 as a possible D gene (5 bases). V dropped 4 bases and J dropped 9 bases, with 14 bases sitting between them. This CDR3 is built from 13 residues. Germline V gene data show CDR1 as SGHNT and CDR2 as YYREEE (reference sequence).

The DNA for the CDR3 is TGTGCCAGCTCACCCGGGACAGGGGGCTCCTACGAGCAGTACGTC. Amino acids: CASSPGTGGSYEQYV. The chain links TRBV18 to TRBJ2-7; 11 bases map to TRBD1. The CDR3 is 15 residues long. Germline CDR1 is KGHSH and CDR2 is LQKENI. After removal of 3 bases from V and 0 bases from J, the junction contained 1 base not matched to a gene.

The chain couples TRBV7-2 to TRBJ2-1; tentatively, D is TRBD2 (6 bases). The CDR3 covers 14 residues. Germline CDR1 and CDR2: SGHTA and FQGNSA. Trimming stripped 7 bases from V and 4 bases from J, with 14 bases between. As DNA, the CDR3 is TGTGCCAGCACCCCAGGAGCGGGTTACAATGAGCAGTTCTTC. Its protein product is CASTPGAGYNEQFF.

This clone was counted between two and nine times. The CDR3 is CASSYGQIGIGTEAFF. The CDR3 DNA follows: TGTGCCAGCAGTTACGGACAGATTGGGATCGGCACTGAAGCTTTCTTT. The chain links TRBV6-2 or TRBV6-3 to TRBJ1-1; possible D gene TRBD1, 6 bases. Germline loops: CDR1 MNHEY, CDR2 SVGEGT. This CDR3 region has 16 residues. The germline V and J ends were trimmed by 2 bases and 4 bases, with 17 bases remaining between them.

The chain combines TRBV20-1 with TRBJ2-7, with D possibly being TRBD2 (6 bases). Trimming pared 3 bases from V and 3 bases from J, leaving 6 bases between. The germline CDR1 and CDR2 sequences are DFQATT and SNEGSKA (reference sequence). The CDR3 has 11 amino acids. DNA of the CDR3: TGCAGTGCTAGGGGACTCTACGAGCAGTACGTC. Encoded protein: CSARGLYEQYV.

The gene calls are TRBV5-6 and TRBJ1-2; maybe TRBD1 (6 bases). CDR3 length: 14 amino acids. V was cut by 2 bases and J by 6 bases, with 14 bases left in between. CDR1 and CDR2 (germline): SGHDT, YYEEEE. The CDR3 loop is CASSFGGAEHGYTF. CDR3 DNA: TGTGCCAGCAGCTTCGGGGGGGCTGAACATGGCTACACCTTC.

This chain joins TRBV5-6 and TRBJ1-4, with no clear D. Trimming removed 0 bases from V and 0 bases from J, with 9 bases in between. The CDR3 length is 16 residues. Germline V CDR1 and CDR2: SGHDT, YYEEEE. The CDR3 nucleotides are TGTGCCAGCAGCTTGGAGAGTAGTGCAACTAATGAAAAACTGTTTTTT. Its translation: CASSLESSATNEKLFF. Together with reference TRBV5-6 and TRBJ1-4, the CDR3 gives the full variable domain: DAGVTQSPTHLIKTRGQQVTLRCSPKSGHDTVSWYQQALGQGPQFIFQYYEEEERQRGNFPDRFSGHQFPNYSSELNVNALLLGDSALYLCASSLESSATNEKLFFGSGTQLSVL.

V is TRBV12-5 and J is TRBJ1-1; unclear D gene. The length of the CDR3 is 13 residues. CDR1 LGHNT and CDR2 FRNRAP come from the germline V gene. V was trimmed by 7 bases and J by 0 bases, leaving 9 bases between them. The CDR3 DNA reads TGTGCTAGTGTCCGCGGAATGAACACTGAAGCTTTCTTT. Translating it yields CASVRGMNTEAFF.